This T cell receptor beta chain was identified during a study of cytomegalovirus exposure and HLA in healthy donors. Study observations and caveats: TRBV6-2, TRBV6-3 and some other V segments were excluded as indistinguishable. Many donors shared some public TCRs, even though most TCR sequences were rare. With later analysis, a missense DCLRE1C variant became linked to TCR beta V- and J-gene trimming. A later look showed TCR association rates differing by HLA locus, highest for DRB1 and lowest for HLA-C.

CDR3 length: 17 amino acids. The V gene's germline CDR1 is MNHNS and CDR2 SASEGT. The junction had 10 bases not matched to a gene; V was cut back by 1 base and J by 3 bases. 13 Jbeta primers and 60 Vbeta primers were used for the PCR. Measured with immunoSEQ multiplex PCR; TCRdb has only the in-frame clones, and not every one. The sample has about 160,000 clones, around 72% seen once. About this clone: The antigen remains unidentified.

The J gene is TRBJ2-3, the V gene TRBV6-1, with 7 positions matching TRBD1. Sequenced sample: PBMCs. The clonotype comes from a woman aged 40 to 50 in good health and CMV-seropositive. The CDR3 reads CASSEGGITGVTDTQYF. The CDR3 DNA reads TGTGCCAGCAGTGAAGGGGGGATAACAGGGGTAACAGATACGCAGTATTTT.